The 22 T cell receptor beta chains below were found in one sample sequenced in a study of cytomegalovirus exposure and HLA in healthy donors. Vbeta (60) and Jbeta (13) primers were used in the PCR. Profiled with immunoSEQ multiplex PCR; TCRdb holds only in-frame clones, not every one. The table has 120,000 or so clones, 75% to 90% seen once. Sequenced material: PBMCs. The receptors were gathered from a man in his fifties or sixties in good health and CMV-seronegative.

Of note for this clone: This is likely a read error, given that the CDR3 carries no conserved phenylalanine or tryptophan at its end. V is TRBV7-2 and J is TRBJ2-3, with a possible D match to TRBD2 (5 bases). Looked up from germline, CDR1 is SGHTA and CDR2 is FQGNSA. Deletions cut 5 bases from V and 2 bases from J, with 11 bases between. The length of the CDR3 is 14 residues. The CDR3 loop is CASSLPDSTDTQYL. As DNA, the CDR3 is TGTGCCAGCAGCCTCCCGGACTCCACAGATACGCAGTATCTT.

The J gene is TRBJ1-1, the V gene TRBV7-2; 9 bases are a match to TRBD1. The V segment lost 3 bases and the J segment 11 bases; nucleotides outside the gene matches: 7. CDR1 and CDR2 from the germline V gene are SGHTA and FQGNSA. This CDR3 has 13 residues. This CDR3 is CASSLRDRAGAFF. The CDR3, as DNA: TGTGCCAGCAGCTTGCGGGACAGGGCGGGGGCTTTCTTT.

The chain carries TRBV19 and TRBJ1-1; 8 bases fit TRBD1. CDR3 length: 14 amino acids. Trimming cost V 1 base and J 5 bases; bases outside gene matches: 3. Per germline, CDR1 LNHDA and CDR2 SQIVND (reference sequence). The CDR3 protein is CASSIGRGRTEAFF. The CDR3 DNA is TGTGCCAGTAGTATAGGCAGGGGGCGGACTGAAGCTTTCTTT.

This rearrangement joins TRBV5-4 to TRBJ1-1, with 7 bases aligning to TRBD1. Germline trimming cut 4 bases from V and 5 bases from J; bases unmatched to any gene: 8. The germline V gene encodes CDR1 SGHNT and CDR2 YYREEE (reference sequence). This CDR3 is 14 amino acids long. CDR3 nucleotides: TGTGCCAGCAGCACTACAGGGGACAGTACTGAAGCTTTCTTT. Protein sequence: CASSTTGDSTEAFF.

This rearrangement joins TRBV28 to TRBJ2-1, with TRBD2 matching 12 bases. V trimming: 5 bases; J trimming: 8 bases; junction bases outside the gene matches: 13. Germline CDR1 is MDHEN and CDR2 is SYDVKM. The CDR3 runs 17 residues. The CDR3 is CASSPLRLAGGLHEQFF. Here the CDR3 DNA reads TGTGCCAGCAGTCCTCTACGGCTAGCGGGAGGGTTACATGAGCAGTTCTTC.

The chain combines TRBV6-5 with TRBJ2-7; D ambiguous. The V end lost 6 bases, the J end lost 6 bases, and 12 bases lay between the germline ends. Per germline, CDR1 MNHEY and CDR2 SVGAGI. The CDR3 has 12 residues. The CDR3 region is CASSSPRLEQYF. CDR3 DNA: TGTGCCAGCAGCTCCCCCCGACTCGAGCAGTACTTC.

The genes are TRBV6-5 and TRBJ2-1; tentatively, D is TRBD2 (5 bases). Germline V gives CDR1 MNHEY, CDR2 SVGAGI. CDR3 size: 14 residues. V was clipped by 5 bases and J by 8 bases, with 16 bases between them. CDR3 bases: TGTGCCAGCAGTCGCCTCGAGGGAGTCTATGAGCAGTTCTTC. Translation gives CASSRLEGVYEQFF.

A single count supports this clone. An end of the junction does not agree with germline; a read error may underlie this. This chain connects TRBV14 to TRBJ2-7; 8 bases are shared with TRBD1. Germline CDR1 reads SGHDN; CDR2 reads FVKESK. This CDR3 comprises 17 residues. This CDR3 reads CASCQGLAWTGSYEQYF. The CDR3 bases are TGTGCCAGCTGCCAAGGTCTGGCTTGGACAGGGTCCTACGAGCAGTACTTC.

The chain uses TRBV25-1 and TRBJ1-4; the D is unclear. V shed 11 bases and J shed 10 bases, with 14 bases lying between them. This CDR3 has 11 residues. Per the germline V gene, CDR1 is MGHDK and CDR2 is SYGVNS. The CDR3 is CASQFGGKLFF. DNA of the CDR3: TGTGCCTCTCAGTTCGGAGGAAAACTGTTTTTT.

The chain couples TRBV30 to TRBJ1-4; D is unresolved. This CDR3 comprises 13 residues. Trimming cost V 2 bases and J 7 bases, with 11 bases left between them. Germline loops: CDR1 GTSNPN, CDR2 SVGIG (reference sequence). CDR3 in DNA: TGTGCCTGGAGTCCCGGGGAAGGTGAAAAACTGTTTTTT. Encoded protein: CAWSPGEGEKLFF.

The chain combines TRBV6-4 with TRBJ2-1; TRBD2 matches at 9 bases. Looked up from germline, CDR1 is MRHNA and CDR2 is SNTAGT. V lost 4 bases, J lost 9 bases, and 16 bases stayed unmatched. The CDR3 covers 17 residues. CDR3 sequence (DNA): TGTGCCAGCAGTGTAATTCCTAGCGGAGCGGGGGGAAGTGAGCAGTTCTTC. Translating gives CASSVIPSGAGGSEQFF.

J is TRBJ2-5 and V is TRBV19; 9 nucleotides agree with TRBD1. Per the germline V gene, CDR1 is LNHDA and CDR2 is SQIVND (reference sequence). The junction had 10 bases not matched to a gene; V was cut back by 4 bases and J by 13 bases. This CDR3 is built from 13 residues. CDR3 DNA sequence: TGTGCCAGTAGTACGGACAGGGGCGCTGATTTGTACTTC. Residues: CASSTDRGADLYF.

This clone was picked up a small number of times. The chain combines TRBV2 with TRBJ2-1, with unresolved D. The CDR3 is 14 residues long. V gave up 4 bases and J gave up 3 bases, with 10 bases separating them. Germline lookup yields CDR1 SNHLY and CDR2 FYNNEI. CDR3 DNA sequence: TGTGCCAGCAGTGTGGTAGCAGACTACAATGAGCAGTTCTTC. This codes for CASSVVADYNEQFF.

The chain couples TRBV6-5 to TRBJ2-7, with 9 bases that match TRBD1. Unmatched junction bases numbered 5, after V lost 0 bases and J lost 5 bases. Per the germline V gene, CDR1 is MNHEY and CDR2 is SVGAGI. This CDR3 comprises 15 residues. The DNA for the CDR3 is TGTGCCAGCAGTTACTCCGGACAGGGGCTGGACGAGCAGTACTTC. Translated, it gives CASSYSGQGLDEQYF.

Ten or more counts support this clone. This sequence joins TRBV4-1 and TRBJ2-3; D remains unclear. Germline loops: CDR1 MGHRA, CDR2 YSYEKL. The CDR3 spans 13 residues. V was pared by 4 bases and J by 0 bases, with 5 bases between. The chain's CDR3 is CASSPPSTDTQYF. Written as DNA, the CDR3 is TGCGCCAGCAGCCCCCCAAGCACAGATACGCAGTATTTT.

The V call is TRBV29-1, the J call TRBJ2-7, with D uncertain. V was cut by 4 bases and J by 0 bases, with 16 bases left in between. The CDR3 has 15 amino acids. In germline, CDR1 is SQVTM, CDR2 ANQGSEA. The CDR3 loop is CSVAHDAHSSYEQYF. The CDR3 DNA reads TGCAGCGTTGCACACGACGCCCACAGCTCCTACGAGCAGTACTTC.

The genes are TRBV10-3 and TRBJ1-4; 8 bases are shared with TRBD1. J was trimmed by 7 bases and V by 4 bases; bases with no gene match: 5. CDR1 is ENHRY and CDR2 is SYGVKD in the germline V gene. The CDR3 has 14 amino acids. The CDR3 reads CAISANRGGEKLFF. In DNA, the CDR3 is TGTGCCATCAGTGCTAACAGGGGGGGTGAAAAACTGTTTTTT.

This sequence joins TRBV19 and TRBJ2-3; 7 bases agree with TRBD2. CDR1 is LNHDA, CDR2 SQIVND, per germline (reference sequence). The CDR3 contains 14 residues. Trimming took 11 bases from V and 3 from J; bases not matched to a gene: 11. CDR3 in DNA: TGTGCCGTTAAGGATGGGGGGGGGACAGATACGCAGTATTTT. This sequence encodes CAVKDGGGTDTQYF.

This chain links TRBV10-3 with TRBJ2-1; 10 bases are a match to TRBD2. Germline CDR1 and CDR2: ENHRY and SYGVKD. With V trimmed by 6 bases and J by 14 bases, 7 bases remained unmatched. This CDR3 is built from 12 residues. CDR3 loop: CAISDSGTSEFF. In DNA, the CDR3 is TGTGCCATCAGCGACTCCGGGACTAGCGAGTTCTTC.

The rearrangement joins TRBV19 to TRBJ1-3; D remains unclear. This CDR3 is built from 15 residues. Trimming shortened V by 7 bases and J by 2 bases, and 15 bases separated the two germline ends. Germline CDR1 and CDR2: LNHDA and SQIVND (reference sequence). This CDR3 is CASTSPSEPGNTIYF. In nucleotides, the CDR3 is TGTGCCAGTACTTCCCCTTCGGAGCCTGGAAACACCATATATTTT.

The gene calls are TRBV29-1 and TRBJ2-1, with 8 bases lining up with TRBD1. With 6 bases clipped from V and 4 bases from J, the junction kept 11 bases outside the gene matches. This CDR3 is 15 amino acids long. Germline lookup yields CDR1 SQVTM and CDR2 ANQGSEA. The CDR3 DNA sequence: TGCAGCGTCCCAGTTGCTCGGGACAGGTACAATGAGCAGTTCTTC. Protein sequence: CSVPVARDRYNEQFF.

The V call is TRBV29-1, the J call TRBJ2-7; unclear D gene. V lost 5 bases and J lost 4, with 12 bases in between. The CDR3 runs to 12 residues. Germline-derived CDR1 and CDR2 are SQVTM and ANQGSEA. The CDR3 nucleotides read TGCAGCGTTAGCGTTCCATCGTACGAGCAGTACTTC. Translated, it gives CSVSVPSYEQYF.